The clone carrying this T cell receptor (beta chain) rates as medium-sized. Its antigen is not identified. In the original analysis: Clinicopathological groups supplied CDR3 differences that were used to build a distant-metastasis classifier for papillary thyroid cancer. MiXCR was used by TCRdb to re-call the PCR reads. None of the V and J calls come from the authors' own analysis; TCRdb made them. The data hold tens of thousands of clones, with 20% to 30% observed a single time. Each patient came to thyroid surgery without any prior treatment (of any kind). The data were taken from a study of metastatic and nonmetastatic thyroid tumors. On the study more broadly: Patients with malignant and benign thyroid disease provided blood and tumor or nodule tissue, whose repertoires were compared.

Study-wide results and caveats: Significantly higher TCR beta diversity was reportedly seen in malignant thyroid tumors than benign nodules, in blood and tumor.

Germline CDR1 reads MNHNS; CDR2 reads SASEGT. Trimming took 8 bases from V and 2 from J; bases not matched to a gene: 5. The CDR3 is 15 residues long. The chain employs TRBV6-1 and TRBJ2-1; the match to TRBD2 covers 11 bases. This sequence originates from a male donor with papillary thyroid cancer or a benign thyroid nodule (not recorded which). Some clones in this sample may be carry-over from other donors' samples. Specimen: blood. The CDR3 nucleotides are TGTGCCAGCCGTTCGGGACTAGCGGCCTACAATGAGCAGTTCTTC. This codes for CASRSGLAAYNEQFF.